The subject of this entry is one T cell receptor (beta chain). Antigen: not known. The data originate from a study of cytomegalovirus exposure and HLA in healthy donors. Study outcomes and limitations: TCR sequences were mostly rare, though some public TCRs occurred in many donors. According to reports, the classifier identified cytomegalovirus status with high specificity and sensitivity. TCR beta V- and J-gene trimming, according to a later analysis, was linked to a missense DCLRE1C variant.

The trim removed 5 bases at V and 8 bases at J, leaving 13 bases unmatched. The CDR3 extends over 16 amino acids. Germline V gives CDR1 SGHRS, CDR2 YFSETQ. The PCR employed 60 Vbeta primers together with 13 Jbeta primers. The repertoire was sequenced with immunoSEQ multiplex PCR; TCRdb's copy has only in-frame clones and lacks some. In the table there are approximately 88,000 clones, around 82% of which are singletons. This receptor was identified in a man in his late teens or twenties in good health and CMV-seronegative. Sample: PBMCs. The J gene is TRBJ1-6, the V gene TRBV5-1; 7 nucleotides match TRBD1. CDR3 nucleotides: TGCGCCAGCAGATTGAAGGGGGCCCCCTCGGATTCACCCCTCCACTTT. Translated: CASRLKGAPSDSPLHF.